Reported below is one T cell receptor (beta chain). Its antigen is currently not known. No much larger clone exists at a distance of one base, and base qualities are not known. CDR1 and CDR2, per the germline V gene, are SGDLS and YYNGEE. V loses 5 bases of germline sequence and J loses 0 bases, and the interval between the two ends is 15 bases. The CDR3 runs 16 amino acids, cysteine and phenylalanine included. The only DNA kept is the CDR3, 48 bases in frame from the first base. The data belong to a study of shared clonotypes between healthy human individuals (dated by TCRdb to between 2020 and 2021). In the study overall: The cohort comprised a couple of women and a few men aged 18 to 49 years. Per donor, leukapheresis produced somewhere between about 0.94 and 9 billion PBMCs. To estimate repertoire size and how much clonotypes are shared between individuals, the study performed deep sequencing of blood TCR repertoires from about five healthy adults. For each donor, CD4 naive and CD4 memory were each run on three plates, CD8 naive on two plates, and CD8 memory on one plate. To increase sequencing depth and limit assay-specific biases, different laboratories used diverse techniques to prepare libraries and sequence TCR repertoires. The paper's findings and limits, for the study overall: Even with the large sequencing depth, rarefaction of the sorted-subset datasets indicated that sequencing was incomplete. The genetic and exposure-history diversity represented was limited by the small number of donors. Sampling was restricted to blood, and TCR repertoires in tissue are likely to differ from TCR repertoires in blood. Higher generation probabilities were observed for clonotypes shared by all four sorted-subset donors than for non-shared clonotypes. Estimated clonotype richness was generally larger for naive than for memory subsets. When a few donors were compared, the shared fraction of clonotypes was around 5% for naive CD4, roughly 3.3% for naive CD8, 2.3% for memory CD4, and 0.4% for memory CD8. Based on pairwise subsampling, the degree of clonotype sharing among donors was expected to be affected by sequencing depth.

The donors were healthy, HIV-negative adults who had no recently reported acute infections or vaccinations. All donors were Caucasian adults living in Nashville, Tennessee, USA. CD4+ T cells were enriched through magnetic negative selection, after which naive cells were positively selected on CD45RA and the remaining negative fraction served as the memory subset. Blood was collected by leukapheresis, and PBMCs were isolated by Ficoll-Histopaque density gradient centrifugation and then cryopreserved in liquid nitrogen vapor phase. Analytical flow cytometry was used to check the purity and quantity of each magnetically sorted T cell population. Each sorted fraction had its genomic DNA isolated and then quantified by UV absorbance on a Nanodrop 2000c. Using the deep immunoSEQ assay, TCR CDR3 regions were amplified from genomic DNA by multiplex PCR. Genomic DNA extracted from each cell subset was distributed evenly over all wells of several immunoSEQ 96-well plates, and each plate served as one replicate. For sorted subsets, 150 to 250 ng genomic DNA, equal to tens of thousands of T cell genomes, was loaded into each replicate PCR. Purified libraries were measured with a Qubit 3.0 fluorometer, size-checked on a Bioanalyzer 2100, and measured again with the KAPA Library Quantification kit. A separate single-read 150-cycle Illumina NextSeq 550 flow cell was used to sequence each immunoSEQ 96-well plate. The study's own analysis went as follows. Because the immunoSEQ output included only junctional sequences and no quality scores, the filtering could not be the same as the filtering used for full-length reads. To assign V/J genes and CDR3, sequences were annotated using PyIR, a Python wrapper for IgBLAST v1.9, with IMGT germline references. Any read was removed if the V/J assignment was weak (E-value above 1e-6), the CDR3 was missing, or the read contained stop codons, out-of-frame junctions, or ambiguous translated residues. V3J clonotypes were defined as sequences sharing the same inferred V gene, J gene, and CDR3 amino acid sequence. To compute the percentage overlap between repertoires, the number of shared unique clonotypes was divided by the size of the smaller repertoire. Repertoire richness was assessed with RTK rarefaction, the Chao1 estimator, and Recon v2.1 estimates of unobserved clonotypes. OLGA was used to compute generation probabilities for all TCRbeta clonotypes that the gDNA method yielded from a few donors. Imported from immuneACCESS, the table was reduced by TCRdb to in-frame sequences with V and J called. These copies leave out some clones; in studies compared against another copy, an unresolved V gene accounts for under half, and the cause of the remainder is not known. V and J calls and clone size come straight from that table; D and trimming were deduced from the DNA. The sample table contains 2 million to 2.5 million clones; only one count was recorded for around 93% of them. About 0.41% of the sample is in the top ten clones.

The chain is made from TRBV9 and TRBJ1-3; possibly the D gene is TRBD1, per 5 matching bases. This clonotype was obtained from a man younger than 35 in good health. Some clones in this sample may be carry-over from other donors' samples. What was sequenced was naive CD4+ T cells from PBMCs. In the paper's terms, the cell subset or site label means: CD45RA+ positively selected. The CDR3 reads CASSGLGGSSGNTIYF. The base sequence is TGTGCCAGCAGTGGACTGGGGGGGAGCTCTGGAAACACCATATATTTT. This CDR3, with the reference TRBV9 and TRBJ1-3 proteins standing in past its ends, gives the full variable domain DSGVTQTPKHLITATGQRVTLRCSPRSGDLSVYWYQQSLDQGLQFLIQYYNGEERAKGNILERFSAQQFPDLHSELNLSSLELGDSALYFCASSGLGGSSGNTIYFGEGSWLTVV.